The text below deals with one T cell receptor (beta chain). This entry belongs to a study of blood T cell repertoires in COVID-19. V gave up 2 bases and J gave up 0 bases, with 12 bases separating them. The CDR3 is 16 amino acids. The V gene's germline CDR1 is SGHRS and CDR2 YFSETQ. As processed by the authors: Reference gene primers were amplified, and this amplification served to estimate nucleated cell counts. TCRdb's table, derived via immunoSEQ multiplex PCR, lists solely in-frame clones and lacks some. V and J calls and clone size follow that table, whereas D and trimming were derived from the DNA. In the table there are approximately 82,000 clones, more than 70% of which are singletons.

Sequencing was done on a sample of peripheral blood. The origin of this receptor is a woman in her sixties with acute or convalescent COVID-19. J is TRBJ1-3 and V is TRBV5-1, with unresolved D. The CDR3 loop is CASSFGNSGSGNTIYF. The CDR3 bases are TGCGCCAGCAGCTTCGGTAACAGTGGCTCTGGAAACACCATATATTTT.